These 5 T cell receptor beta chains were all obtained from the same sample, sequenced in a study of shared clonotypes between healthy human individuals. CD45RO-negative CD8 cells positively selected for CCR7 made up the naive population, which excluded terminally differentiated effector memory CD45RA+ cells. This table comes from immunoSEQ multiplex PCR, and its TCRdb copy is limited to in-frame clones, with some not included. Of about 1.9 million clones detected, about 94% appear once; the ten largest clones hold 1.5% to 2%. Material for sequencing was naive CD8+ T cells from PBMCs. The source of these receptors is a man between 18 and 35 years old in good health. Some clones in this sample may be carry-over from other donors' samples.

A single count supports this clone. Other DNA sequences in this specimen translate into the identical CDR3. The rearrangement uses TRBV7-9 and TRBJ2-7; D is unclear. Germline V gives CDR1 SEHNR, CDR2 FQNEAQ (reference sequence). V gave up 1 base and J gave up 3 bases, with 7 bases separating them. This CDR3 is built from 13 residues. In DNA, the CDR3 is TGTGCCAGCAGCTTAGGTCGAGACTACGAGCAGTACTTC. It yields the protein CASSLGRDYEQYF.

CDR3 sequence reads: CASSLDLGQGPEQYF. The CDR3 DNA follows: TGTGCCAGCAGCTTAGATCTGGGACAGGGTCCCGAGCAGTACTTC. This chain links TRBV11-2 with TRBJ2-7, with TRBD1 identical over 9 bases. The CDR3 is made up of 15 amino acids. The germline gives CDR1 SGHAT, CDR2 FQNNGV. The trim removed 0 bases at V and 6 bases at J, leaving 6 bases unmatched.

This clone was found a few times. The sample contains more than one DNA sequence encoding this CDR3. This chain connects TRBV27 to TRBJ2-7, with a tentative D call TRBD2 (5 bases). Between the trimmed V and J ends, which lost 3 bases and 3 bases, there was a span of 9 bases. The CDR3 consists of 13 residues. Germline V CDR1 and CDR2: MNHEY, SMNVEV (reference sequence). The CDR3: CASSFPGSYEQYF. In DNA, the CDR3 is TGTGCCAGCAGTTTTCCGGGGAGCTACGAGCAGTACTTC.

The chain carries TRBV25-1 and TRBJ2-1; D gene unclear. This CDR3 is 15 amino acids long. Per the germline V gene, CDR1 is MGHDK and CDR2 is SYGVNS. The V end was cut by 4 bases, the J end by 0 bases, with 10 bases between. CDR3 coding DNA: TGTGCCAGCAGTGGTATCAAAGACTCCTACAATGAGCAGTTCTTC. Residues: CASSGIKDSYNEQFF.

The chain combines TRBV9 with TRBJ2-1; 16 positions agree with TRBD2. Germline V gives CDR1 SGDLS, CDR2 YYNGEE. Trimming removed 4 bases from V and 0 bases from J; junction bases left unmatched: 7. The CDR3 is made up of 19 amino acids. The CDR3 DNA sequence: TGTGCCAGCAGCCCGGCGGGACTAGCGGGAGGGGGCTCCTACAATGAGCAGTTCTTC. It specifies CASSPAGLAGGGSYNEQFF.